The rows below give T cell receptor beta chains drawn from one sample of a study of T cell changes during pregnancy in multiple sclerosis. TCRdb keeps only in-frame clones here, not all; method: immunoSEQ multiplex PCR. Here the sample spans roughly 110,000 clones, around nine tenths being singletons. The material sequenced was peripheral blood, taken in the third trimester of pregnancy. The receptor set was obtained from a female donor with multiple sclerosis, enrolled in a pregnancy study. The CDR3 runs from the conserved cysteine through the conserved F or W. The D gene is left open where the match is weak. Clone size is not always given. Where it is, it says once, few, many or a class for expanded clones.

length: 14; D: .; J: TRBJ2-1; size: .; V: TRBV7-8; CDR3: CASSLNDLGNEQFF; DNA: TGTGCCAGCAGCTTAAATGACTTGGGTAATGAGCAGTTCTTC
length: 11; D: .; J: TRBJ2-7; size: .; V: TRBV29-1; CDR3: CSVGQAYEQYF; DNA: TGCAGCGTTGGCCAGGCCTACGAGCAGTACTTC
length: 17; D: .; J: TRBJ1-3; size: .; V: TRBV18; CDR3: CASSPNVGHNSGNTIYF; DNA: TGTGCCAGCTCACCTAACGTGGGGCACAACTCTGGAAACACCATATATTTT
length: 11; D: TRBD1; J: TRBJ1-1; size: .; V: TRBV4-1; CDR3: CASRGQGASFF; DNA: TGCGCCAGCAGAGGGCAGGGGGCATCTTTCTTT
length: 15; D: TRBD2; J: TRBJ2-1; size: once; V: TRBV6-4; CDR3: CASSPGLAAYNEQFF; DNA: TGTGCCAGCAGTCCGGGACTAGCGGCCTACAATGAGCAGTTCTTC
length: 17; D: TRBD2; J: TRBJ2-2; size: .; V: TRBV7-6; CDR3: CASSSGLAGAYTGELFF; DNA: TGTGCCAGCAGCTCCGGACTAGCGGGGGCTTACACCGGGGAGCTGTTTTTT
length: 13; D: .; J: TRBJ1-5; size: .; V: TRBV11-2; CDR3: CASSLDLVQPQHF; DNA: TGTGCCAGCAGCTTAGATCTAGTTCAGCCCCAGCATTTT
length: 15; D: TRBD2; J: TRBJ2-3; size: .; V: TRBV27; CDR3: CASKAGGPLRDTQYF; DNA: TGTGCCAGCAAAGCGGGAGGGCCACTGAGAGATACGCAGTATTTT
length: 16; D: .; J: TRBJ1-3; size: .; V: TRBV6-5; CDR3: CASSFSRDSSGNTIYF; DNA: TGTGCCAGCAGTTTTTCCAGGGATAGCTCTGGAAACACCATATATTTT
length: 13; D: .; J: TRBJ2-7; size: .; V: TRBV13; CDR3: CASSLVAGYEQYF; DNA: TGTGCCAGCAGCTTAGTGGCAGGCTACGAGCAGTACTTC
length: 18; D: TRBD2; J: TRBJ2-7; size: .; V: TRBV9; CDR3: CASSVGRTSGRVENEQYF; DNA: TGTGCCAGCAGCGTAGGCCGGACTAGCGGGAGGGTGGAAAACGAGCAGTACTTC
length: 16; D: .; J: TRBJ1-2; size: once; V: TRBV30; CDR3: CAWSALPATILYGYTF; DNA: TGTGCCTGGAGTGCCCTCCCGGCAACTATCCTTTATGGCTACACCTTC
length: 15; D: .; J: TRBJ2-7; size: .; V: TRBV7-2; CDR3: CASSLGRGDTYEQYF; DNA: TGTGCCAGCAGCTTGGGGCGGGGTGATACCTACGAGCAGTACTTC
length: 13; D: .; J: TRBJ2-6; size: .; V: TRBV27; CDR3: CASSPSGANVLTF; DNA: TGTGCCAGCAGTCCCTCCGGGGCCAACGTCCTGACTTTC
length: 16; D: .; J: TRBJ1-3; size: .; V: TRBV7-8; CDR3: CASSLPQGSSGNTIYF; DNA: TGTGCCAGCAGCCTACCACAGGGTTCCTCTGGAAACACCATATATTTT
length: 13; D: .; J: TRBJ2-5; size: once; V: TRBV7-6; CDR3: CASTSGVSETQYF; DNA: TGTGCCAGCACATCGGGAGTCTCAGAGACCCAGTACTTC
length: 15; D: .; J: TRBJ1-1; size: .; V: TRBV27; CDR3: CASILRPGPNTEAFF; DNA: TGTGCCAGCATCCTGAGACCAGGGCCGAACACTGAAGCTTTCTTT
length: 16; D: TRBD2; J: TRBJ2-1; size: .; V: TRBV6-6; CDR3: CASSYSGGGNYNEQFF; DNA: TGTGCCAGCAGTTACTCGGGGGGGGGAAATTACAATGAGCAGTTCTTC
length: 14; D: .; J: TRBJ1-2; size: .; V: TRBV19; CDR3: CASTQGLSIHGYTF; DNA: TGTGCCAGTACCCAGGGACTGAGCATCCATGGCTACACCTTC
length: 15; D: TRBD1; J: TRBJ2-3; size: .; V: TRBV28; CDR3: CASRSGQGPTDTQYF; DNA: TGTGCCAGCAGATCCGGACAGGGGCCCACAGATACGCAGTATTTT
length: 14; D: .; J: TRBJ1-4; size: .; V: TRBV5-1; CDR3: CASSLTGMDGKLFF; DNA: TGCGCCAGCAGCTTGACAGGGATGGACGGAAAACTGTTTTTT
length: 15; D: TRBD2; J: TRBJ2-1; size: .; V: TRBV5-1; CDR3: CASSPGASGTGEQFF; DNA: TGCGCCAGCAGCCCCGGGGCTAGCGGGACCGGCGAGCAGTTCTTC
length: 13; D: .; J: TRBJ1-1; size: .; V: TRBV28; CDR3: CASRGGANTEAFF; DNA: TGTGCCAGCAGGGGAGGGGCGAACACTGAAGCTTTCTTT
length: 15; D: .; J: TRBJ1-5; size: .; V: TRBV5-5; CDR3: CASSPTASGNQPQHF; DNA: TGTGCCAGCAGCCCTACAGCTTCTGGAAATCAGCCCCAGCATTTT
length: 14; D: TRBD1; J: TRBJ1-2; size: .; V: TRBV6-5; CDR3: CASTTRDSGYGYTF; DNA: TGTGCCAGCACCACGAGGGACAGCGGATATGGCTACACCTTC
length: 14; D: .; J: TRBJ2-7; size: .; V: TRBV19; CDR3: CASPRGTSAYEQYF; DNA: TGTGCCAGTCCAAGGGGGACCTCGGCCTACGAGCAGTACTTC
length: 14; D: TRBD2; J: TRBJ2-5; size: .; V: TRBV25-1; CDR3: CASSPAGGYETQYF; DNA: TGTGCCAGCAGCCCAGCGGGAGGTTATGAGACCCAGTACTTC
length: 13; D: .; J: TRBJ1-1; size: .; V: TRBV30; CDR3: CAWSVDTNTEAFF; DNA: TGTGCCTGGAGTGTTGACACGAACACTGAAGCTTTCTTT
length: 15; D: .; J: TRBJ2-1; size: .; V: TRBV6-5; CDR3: CASGHSGGPGNEQFF; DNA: TGTGCCAGCGGTCATAGCGGAGGCCCGGGCAATGAGCAGTTCTTC
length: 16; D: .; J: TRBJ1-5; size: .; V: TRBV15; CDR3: CATSRDRVRGNQPQHF; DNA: TGTGCCACCAGCAGAGACAGGGTCCGGGGCAATCAGCCCCAGCATTTT
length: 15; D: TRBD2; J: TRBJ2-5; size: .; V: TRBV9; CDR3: CASSVNSGTQETQYF; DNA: TGTGCCAGCAGCGTAAATAGCGGGACCCAAGAGACCCAGTACTTC
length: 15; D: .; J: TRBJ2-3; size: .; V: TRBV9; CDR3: CASSVGGHRTDTQYF; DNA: TGTGCCAGCAGCGTCGGAGGGCATAGAACAGATACGCAGTATTTT